The clone carrying this T cell receptor (beta chain) was observed a single time. The data were produced by immunoSEQ multiplex PCR, yet TCRdb's version contains in-frame clones alone and is incomplete. This sample has around 88,000 clones, with approximately 81% found just once. There are 13 residues in the CDR3. Germline trimming cut 4 bases from V and 4 bases from J; bases unmatched to any gene: 5. Per the germline V gene, CDR1 is SGHNT and CDR2 is YYREEE (reference sequence). This record belongs to a study of blood T cell repertoires in COVID-19. Study details: Donors in the United States, Italy and Spain gave samples during acute or convalescent COVID-19. The analysed material was cDNA or gDNA that came from T cells, B-cell-depleted T cells, or PBMCs.

Sequencing was carried out using peripheral blood. The chain employs TRBV5-4 and TRBJ2-7; 7 nucleotides agree with TRBD1. The TCR was taken from a man between 60 and 75 years old with acute or convalescent COVID-19. Here the CDR3 reads CASSQDRNYEQYF. CDR3 nucleotide sequence: TGTGCCAGCAGCCAGGACAGGAATTACGAGCAGTACTTC.